A single sample is the source of the 3 T cell receptor beta chains below, sequenced in a study of shared clonotypes between healthy human individuals. Libraries were prepared by immunoSEQ multiplex PCR; TCRdb keeps only in-frame clonotypes and omits some of them. The profile covers more than 550,000 clones, with around 77% appearing a single time and 1.8% taken by the ten largest. Input material: memory CD4+ T cells sorted from blood. Specified subset: CD45RA-negative fraction. The receptors here all came from a woman younger than 45 in good health.

The chain recombines TRBV30 with TRBJ2-5, with D perhaps matching TRBD2 (6 bases). CDR1 GTSNPN and CDR2 SVGIG come from the germline V gene (reference sequence). This CDR3 is 14 amino acids long. V shed 3 bases and J shed 2 bases, with 13 bases lying between them. The CDR3 reads CAWRYSGGQETQYF. As DNA, the CDR3 is TGTGCCTGGAGGTATAGCGGCGGACAAGAGACCCAGTACTTC.

This CDR3 reads CASRGPRGHTEAFF. CDR3 coding DNA: TGTGCCAGCAGGGGGCCCAGGGGGCACACTGAAGCTTTCTTT. V gene TRBV6-5 combines with J gene TRBJ1-1; 8 bases are a match to TRBD1. From germline, CDR1 is MNHEY and CDR2 SVGAGI. Trimming removed 6 bases from V and 3 bases from J; junction bases left unmatched: 6. The CDR3 sequence is 14 residues long.

The J gene is TRBJ1-4, the V gene TRBV25-1; D is undetermined. Germline V gene lookup returns CDR1 MGHDK and CDR2 SYGVNS. Trimming cost V 1 base and J 7 bases, with 13 bases left between them. The CDR3 consists of 15 residues. The CDR3: CASSEFRSNSEKLFF. CDR3 sequence (DNA): TGTGCCAGCAGTGAATTTAGATCGAATAGTGAAAAACTGTTTTTT. Together with reference TRBV25-1 and TRBJ1-4, the CDR3 gives the full variable domain: EADIYQTPRYLVIGTGKKITLECSQTMGHDKMYWYQQDPGMELHLIHYSYGVNSTEKGDLSSESTVSRIRTEHFPLTLESARPSHTSQYLCASSEFRSNSEKLFFGSGTQLSVL.